A selection of T cell receptor beta chains follows, all from one sample in a study of T-cell memory formation after mild COVID-19. A single record per CDR3 protein comes from TCRdb applying MiXCR to the 5' RACE reads. Of 500,000 to 550,000 distinct CDR3 sequences in the sample, roughly 20% were seen once. Material: PBMCs or a T cell subset sorted from them (not recorded which). These TCRs come from an adult woman who had mild COVID-19 (a few samples of this study predate the infection). Cell type and time point are not known. CDR3s include the opening cysteine and the closing phenylalanine or tryptophan. Fields, in order: J gene, clone size, V gene, D gene, CDR3 DNA, CDR3 protein. A D gene is named only where the DNA matches it firmly. Some rows have no size entry. The others give once, few or many, or a class for an expanded clone.

TRBJ1-6,-,TRBV4-1,-,TGCGCCAGCAGCCAAAGGGTGTATCGTCGGAATTCACCCCTCCACTTT,CASSQRVYRRNSPLHF
TRBJ2-1,-,TRBV4-2,TRBD2,TGTGCCAGCAGCCCCCCTCTCCGACTAGCGGGAGGGACCTACAATGAGCAGTTCTTC,CASSPPLRLAGGTYNEQFF
TRBJ1-2,-,TRBV9,-,TGTGCCAGCAGCGTAGGCCCACAAGTTACTAACTATGGCTACACCTTC,CASSVGPQVTNYGYTF
TRBJ2-1,few,TRBV19,TRBD2,TGTGCCAGTAGTAGCCCAGCACCTAGCGGGCCTCGCAATGAGCAGTTCTTC,CASSSPAPSGPRNEQFF
TRBJ2-5,few,TRBV27,TRBD2,TGTGCCAGCAGTGAACTAGCGGGGCAAGAGACCCAGTACTTC,CASSELAGQETQYF
TRBJ2-4,-,TRBV7-6,TRBD2,TGTGCCAGCAGCCTAGCGGGAGGGATATTCAACATTCAGTACTTC,CASSLAGGIFNIQYF
TRBJ2-7,-,TRBV2,-,TGTGCCAGCAGTGAAGAGGTCCCCCCCTCAGGTCGGAAGCAGTACTTC,CASSEEVPPSGRKQYF
TRBJ1-1,few,TRBV30,-,TGTGCCTGGAGTGGGGGACAACACCCGAACACTGAAGCTTTCTTT,CAWSGGQHPNTEAFF
TRBJ2-1,few,TRBV24-1,TRBD1,TGTGCCACCAGTGACCCTGGACAGGGATGGGAGCAGTTCTTC,CATSDPGQGWEQFF
TRBJ1-1,-,TRBV20-1,-,TGCAGTGCTAGAGAAGCCCCCGCCGGTGAAGCTTTCTTT,CSAREAPAGEAFF
TRBJ1-6,-,TRBV25-1,TRBD1,TGTGCCAGCAGTCCCGACAGGGGAGGGCTCACCCTCCACTTT,CASSPDRGGLTLHF
TRBJ2-2,-,TRBV6-5,TRBD1,TGTGCCAGCAGTTACATGACAGGGATTACCGGGGAGCTGTTTTTT,CASSYMTGITGELFF
TRBJ2-1,few,TRBV4-2,TRBD1,TGTGCCAGCAGCCAAGAACGGACAGGGTCCTACAATGAGCAGTTCTTC,CASSQERTGSYNEQFF
TRBJ2-6,-,TRBV28,TRBD1,TGTGCCAGCAGTGTACCGGGACAGGGCGTCTCTGGGGCCAACGTCCTGACTTTC,CASSVPGQGVSGANVLTF
TRBJ2-2,few,TRBV6-5,-,TGTGCCAGCAGCTTCGGACGGTCGAACACCGGGGAGCTGTTTTTT,CASSFGRSNTGELFF
TRBJ2-7,-,TRBV29-1,TRBD1,TGCAGCGTTGAACCCGGGACAGGGCGCTACGAGCAGTACTTC,CSVEPGTGRYEQYF
TRBJ1-2,-,TRBV20-1,TRBD1,TGCAGTGCTTATCTGGGGGGACAGGGCAACTATGGCTACACCTTC,CSAYLGGQGNYGYTF
TRBJ2-3,-,TRBV5-6,TRBD2,TGTGCCAGCAGCTTGGCGGGAGGAGGGGAAGATACGCAGTATTTT,CASSLAGGGEDTQYF
TRBJ1-5,many,TRBV3-1,-,TGTGCCAGCAGCCCATGGACAGATAATCAGCCCCAGCATTTT,CASSPWTDNQPQHF
TRBJ2-2,few,TRBV5-1,TRBD1,TGCGCCAGCAGTTACGGGACAGGGACCACCGGGGAGCTGTTTTTT,CASSYGTGTTGELFF
TRBJ2-1,few,TRBV9,-,TGTGCCAGCAGCTCCATTCCGGGACAGCAGTTCTTC,CASSSIPGQQFF
TRBJ2-2,-,TRBV7-9,-,TGTGCCAGCAGCCCCGCCGGGGGGGAGCTGTTTTTT,CASSPAGGELFF
TRBJ2-1,-,TRBV12-3/TRBV12-4,-,TGTGCCAGCAGTTTTTCGGATGAGCAGTTCTTC,CASSFSDEQFF
TRBJ1-1,-,TRBV29-1,-,TGCAGCGTTGATGTTGAAGCTTTCTTT,CSVDVEAFF
TRBJ1-1,-,TRBV7-6,TRBD1,TGTGCCAGCAGCTTAGTTGGGCCAGGGGGCTACACTGAAGCTTTCTTT,CASSLVGPGGYTEAFF
TRBJ2-3,-,TRBV15,-,TGTGCCACCAGCAGAGATGTACAGGGTTCAGATACGCAGTATTTT,CATSRDVQGSDTQYF
TRBJ2-6,few,TRBV7-9,TRBD1,TGTGCCAGCAGCTTAGGGGACAGGGTCAGGGGCCCTGGGGCCAACGTCCTGACTTTC,CASSLGDRVRGPGANVLTF
TRBJ2-3,-,TRBV5-1,TRBD2,TGCGCCAGCAGCTTGGCCCGGTCTAGCGGGACCACAGATACGCAGTATTTT,CASSLARSSGTTDTQYF
TRBJ1-6,-,TRBV4-3,-,TGCGCCAGCAGCCGAAGGGGCGATGATAATTCACCCCTCCACTTT,CASSRRGDDNSPLHF
TRBJ2-1,many,TRBV4-3,TRBD2,TGCGCCAGCAGCCAAGACTCAGCGGGAGGGTACAATGAGCAGTTCTTC,CASSQDSAGGYNEQFF
TRBJ1-1,-,TRBV27,-,TGTGCCAGCAGTTCAAGTATTCGGAGGGGGGACACTGAAGCTTTCTTT,CASSSSIRRGDTEAFF
TRBJ1-1,-,TRBV5-5,-,TGTGCCAGCAGCTTGGGTATAGGGGTAGACACTGAAGCTTTCTTT,CASSLGIGVDTEAFF
TRBJ2-1,many,TRBV5-1,TRBD2,TGCGCCAGCAGCTTGGAAAGTCCGGGACTAGCGGGATATGAGCAGTTCTTC,CASSLESPGLAGYEQFF
TRBJ2-5,few,TRBV15,-,TGTGCCACCACCCAAGGGCGGAGCCAAGAGACCCAGTACTTC,CATTQGRSQETQYF
TRBJ2-7,few,TRBV4-1,TRBD1,TGCGCCAGCAGCCGGGGACAGCGGTCCTACGAGCAGTACTTC,CASSRGQRSYEQYF
TRBJ2-2,-,TRBV7-9,-,TGTGCCAGCAGCTACACAGGGAGGAACACCGGGGAGCTGTTTTTT,CASSYTGRNTGELFF
TRBJ1-1,few,TRBV5-4,-,TGTGCCAGCAGCTTGTCATCCTACATGAACACTGAAGCTTTCTTT,CASSLSSYMNTEAFF
TRBJ2-3,many,TRBV7-3,TRBD2,TGTGCCAGCAGCTTAATGGCTAGCGGGGGGGCTAGCACAGATACGCAGTATTTT,CASSLMASGGASTDTQYF
TRBJ2-7,-,TRBV7-2,-,TGTGCCAGCAGCAGGAACTATTACGAGCAGTACTTC,CASSRNYYEQYF
TRBJ2-1,few,TRBV24-1,-,TGTGCCACCAGTGATTCGGGCTCCCCCTCCTACAATGAGCAGTTCTTC,CATSDSGSPSYNEQFF
TRBJ1-2,-,TRBV12-3/TRBV12-4,-,TGTGCCAGCAGTTTAGCCCCAGGGACCTATGGCTACACCTTC,CASSLAPGTYGYTF